This T cell receptor (beta chain) was sequenced during a study of metastatic and nonmetastatic thyroid tumors (dated by TCRdb to the early 2020s). The study in broad terms: Repertoires from peripheral blood and from tumor or nodule tissue samples of malignant and benign thyroid patients were compared.

The V end loses 7 bases and the J end loses 0 bases, and a stretch of 19 bases separates them. The CDR3 has 15 amino acids, counting the end cysteine and phenylalanine. Only the CDR3 DNA stays, 45 bases, in frame from base 1. In the germline V gene, CDR1 corresponds to SQVTM and CDR2 to ANQGSEA. This clone was observed at least ten times. Its antigen target is currently unknown. The sample holds no much larger clone one base away, and base qualities are not on file. Preparation of the library involved PCR. The instrument given in TCRdb is Illumina HiSeq 4000. High-throughput sequencing was used to profile the TCR beta-chain CDR3 region of each patient. The original methods were these. Drawing on CDR3 differences between clinicopathological groups, the researchers built a classifier meant to tell apart patients with distant-metastatic papillary thyroid cancer. Repertoire diversity was assessed with the Shannon index, and tumor-blood repertoire similarity with the Morisita-Horn index. TCRdb reran the public reads through fastp at Q25 and MiXCR, keeping productive beta chains. TCRdb assigned the V and J calls; the authors' analysis was not used. This sample lists about 35,000 clones; 15% to 20% were detected once. The ten largest clones capture around an eighth of the sample.

Results the study describes overall, beyond this receptor: In both blood and tumor samples, TCR beta diversity was reported to be significantly higher in malignant tumors than in benign nodules.

No patient had received any treatment before thyroid surgery. Patient clinical samples collected from about 2012 to 2018 were retrospectively analysed using T-cell receptor beta sequencing. The chain joins TRBV29-1 to TRBJ2-7, with TRBD1 as a weak D call on 5 bases. The sequence was collected from a male donor with papillary thyroid cancer or a benign thyroid nodule (not recorded which). Some clones in this sample may be carry-over from other donors' samples. Sequencing was carried out using blood. The sequenced DNA is TGCAGCGCGGTTCTCGGACAAGCGCTCTCCTACGAGCAGTACTTC. It translates to CSAVLGQALSYEQYF.